This T cell receptor (beta chain) was captured by sequencing in a study of CD8 T cells in Susac syndrome. The authors sequenced TCR beta from blood CD8+ and CD4+ T cells. In contrast to the negatively isolated CD8+ and CD4+ T cells, TEMRA cells were FACS-enriched. Random hexamers primed reverse transcription of about 0.5 to 1 ug RNA. Amplification of TCR beta CDR3 spanned 54 Vbeta and 13 Jbeta via immunoSEQ multiplex PCR. MiXCR, applied by TCRdb to the immunoSEQ multiplex PCR reads, yields one record per CDR3 protein. The sample contains around 170,000 distinct CDR3 sequences, 85% to 95% of which appear only once. The CDR3 runs 14 residues. Losses at the gene ends were 5 bases for V and 5 bases for J; bases not matched to a gene: 7. In germline, CDR1 is MNHNS, CDR2 SASEGT.

The chain links TRBV6-1 to TRBJ2-7, with 9 nucleotides matching TRBD1. This sequence was found in a human donor with Susac syndrome. Sequencing was done on a sample of CD4+ T cells from PBMCs. This CDR3 is CASSFRDRADEQYF. CDR3 coding DNA: TGTGCCAGCAGTTTCCGGGACAGGGCGGACGAGCAGTACTTC.